These 31 T cell receptor beta chains originate from one sample sequenced in a study of blood T cell repertoires in COVID-19. The assay was immunoSEQ multiplex PCR, and TCRdb's table has in-frame clones only and misses some. The sample includes more than 300,000 clones, roughly nine tenths seen only once; the top ten take over 8.5%. Material for sequencing was PBMCs or T cells enriched from blood (not recorded which). Every receptor here comes from a young woman who had recovered from COVID-19.

Only one count was recorded for this clone. V is TRBV29-1 and J is TRBJ2-7, with 8 nucleotides matching TRBD2. Looked up from germline, CDR1 is SQVTM and CDR2 is ANQGSEA. Trimming took 1 base from V and 2 from J; bases not matched to a gene: 13. This CDR3 is built from 17 residues. CDR3 sequence: CSVEVESSGPTTYEQYF. In DNA form, the CDR3 reads TGCAGCGTTGAAGTTGAGTCTAGCGGGCCTACGACCTACGAGCAGTACTTC.

This clone has only one observation. The rearrangement joins TRBV13 to TRBJ2-1; TRBD1 might be the D (5 bases). V shed 8 bases and J shed 6 bases, with 17 bases lying between them. The CDR3 sequence is 14 residues long. Germline lookup yields CDR1 PRHDT and CDR2 FYEKMQ (reference sequence). This chain's CDR3 is CASDAGWASNEQFF. DNA of the CDR3: TGTGCCAGCGATGCAGGGTGGGCTTCCAATGAGCAGTTCTTC.

This clone was seen once. At one of its ends the junction is not consistent with the germline gene, which may arise from a read error. The chain has TRBV11-2 and TRBJ2-5; maybe TRBD1 (6 bases). Germline CDR1 and CDR2: SGHAT and FQNNGV. This CDR3 contains 13 residues. CDR3 residues: CASSLGTWDKENF. The CDR3 DNA follows: TGTGCCAGCAGCTTAGGAACGTGGGACAAGGAAAACTTC.

V gene TRBV15 combines with J gene TRBJ2-1, with 13 bases identical to TRBD2. This CDR3 region has 15 residues. Losses at the gene ends were 5 bases for V and 7 bases for J; bases not matched to a gene: 5. In germline, CDR1 is LNHNV, CDR2 YYDKDF (reference sequence). The CDR3: CATSLLAGGPNEQFF. CDR3 coding DNA: TGTGCCACCAGCCTACTAGCGGGAGGGCCAAATGAGCAGTTCTTC.

The chain recombines TRBV19 with TRBJ2-5, with 7 nucleotides matching TRBD2. Germline lookup yields CDR1 LNHDA and CDR2 SQIVND (reference sequence). The CDR3 spans 16 residues. V shed 5 bases and J 3 bases; nucleotides not matched to a gene: 12. The CDR3 region is CASSASPGTIEETQYF. In DNA, the CDR3 is TGTGCCAGTAGTGCTTCCCCCGGGACTATAGAAGAGACCCAGTACTTC.

The chain employs TRBV2 and TRBJ1-6; 7 positions match TRBD1. Per the germline V gene, CDR1 is SNHLY and CDR2 is FYNNEI. With 6 bases clipped from V and 6 bases from J, the junction kept 5 bases outside the gene matches. The CDR3 runs 14 residues. In DNA form, the CDR3 reads TGTGCCAGCAGCATAGACAGGGCTAATTCACCCCTCCACTTT. Translated: CASSIDRANSPLHF.

CDR3 in amino acids: CASSQNQGPANYGYTF. In DNA, the CDR3 is TGTGCCAGCTCGCAGAATCAGGGGCCGGCTAACTATGGCTACACCTTC. The chain combines TRBV18 with TRBJ1-2, with D maybe TRBD1 (6 bases). V lost 6 bases and J 0 bases, leaving 17 bases between the germline ends. The CDR3 sequence is 16 residues long. Germline-derived CDR1 and CDR2 are KGHSH and LQKENI. The variable domain in full, completed from reference TRBV18 and TRBJ1-2, reads NAGVMQNPRHLVRRRGQEARLRCSPMKGHSHVYWYRQLPEEGLKFMVYLQKENIIDESGMPKERFSAEFPKEGPSILRIQQVVRGDSAAYFCASSQNQGPANYGYTFGSGTRLTVV.

The J gene is TRBJ2-3, the V gene TRBV19, with 9 nucleotides matching TRBD1. Germline CDR1 LNHDA, CDR2 SQIVND (reference sequence). V dropped 0 bases and J dropped 1; count of bases not matched to a gene: 2. The CDR3 spans 16 residues. The CDR3 DNA is TGTGCCAGTAGTATAGATGGGGACAGGGGCACAGATACGCAGTATTTT. It is translated as CASSIDGDRGTDTQYF.

The V gene is TRBV27, the J gene TRBJ2-3; perhaps TRBD2 as D (5 bases). Germline values: CDR1 MNHEY, CDR2 SMNVEV (reference sequence). The CDR3 consists of 12 residues. Trimming pared 5 bases from V and 5 bases from J, leaving 8 bases between. CDR3 loop: CASSPRGDTQYF. In DNA form, the CDR3 reads TGTGCCAGCAGTCCACGGGGAGATACGCAGTATTTT.

The table lists this clone with a few counts. The V and J genes are TRBV7-2 and TRBJ1-5, with 10 nucleotides matching TRBD1. J gave up 5 bases and V 5 bases, and 3 bases lay outside the gene matches. In germline, CDR1 is SGHTA, CDR2 FQGNSA. This CDR3 has 14 residues. The CDR3 region is CASSPGTGDQPQHF. The CDR3 DNA reads as TGTGCCAGCAGCCCGGGGACAGGGGATCAGCCCCAGCATTTT.

CDR3 DNA: TGCGCCAGCAGTGTGGGGGGAGATGCAGATACGCAGTATTTT. Translation gives CASSVGGDADTQYF. The chain uses TRBV10-1 and TRBJ2-3, with D tentatively TRBD2 (6 bases). The CDR3 loop spans 14 amino acids. Germline CDR1 is WNHNN and CDR2 is SYGVQD (reference sequence). The V end was cut by 4 bases, the J end by 4 bases, with 12 bases between.

For the CDR3, the DNA is TGCGCCAGCAGGGCTAGCGGAAGCTCCTACGAGCAGTACTTC. This translates into CASRASGSSYEQYF. The rearrangement joins TRBV5-1 to TRBJ2-7, with TRBD2 matching 7 bases. V was pared by 5 bases and J by 0 bases, with 5 bases of the junction left unmatched. Germline CDR1 reads SGHRS; CDR2 reads YFSETQ. The CDR3 spans 14 residues.

The genes are TRBV20-1 and TRBJ2-7, with a tentative D call TRBD1 (7 bases). Trimming pared 3 bases from V and 7 bases from J, leaving 10 bases between. Germline V lookup: CDR1 DFQATT, CDR2 SNEGSKA (reference sequence). The CDR3 is 11 residues long. The CDR3 here is CSASRGVEQYF. For the CDR3, the DNA is TGCAGTGCTAGCAGGGGGGTTGAGCAGTACTTC.

The chain uses TRBV7-9 and TRBJ2-1, with 12 bases fitting TRBD2. V gave up 4 bases and J gave up 4 bases; unmatched junction bases: 2. The CDR3 totals 15 residues. CDR1 is SEHNR, CDR2 FQNEAQ, per germline (reference sequence). The CDR3 region is CASSSGLAGYNEQFF. CDR3 in DNA: TGTGCCAGCAGCTCCGGACTAGCGGGGTACAATGAGCAGTTCTTC.

J is TRBJ2-3 and V is TRBV9; perhaps TRBD2 as D (5 bases). Germline V CDR1 and CDR2: SGDLS, YYNGEE. Trimming removed 0 bases from V and 4 bases from J, with 18 bases in between. This CDR3 contains 17 residues. This CDR3 reads CASSVVALVRRADTQYF. The CDR3 nucleotides read TGTGCCAGCAGCGTAGTAGCACTAGTCCGACGCGCAGATACGCAGTATTTT.

The chain is built from TRBV13 and TRBJ2-7; 8 nucleotides align to TRBD2. The CDR3 has 17 amino acids. With V trimmed by 2 bases and J by 1 base, 10 bases remained unmatched. The germline V gene encodes CDR1 PRHDT and CDR2 FYEKMQ (reference sequence). The chain's CDR3 is CASSLRGAGVGSYEQYF. DNA for the CDR3: TGTGCCAGCAGCTTAAGGGGAGCGGGAGTGGGGTCCTACGAGCAGTACTTC.

The genes are TRBV7-8 and TRBJ1-1; D is uncertain. The ends were cut back, 0 bases at V and 11 bases at J, with 13 bases in the middle. This CDR3 is built from 13 residues. CDR1 is SGHVS and CDR2 is FQNEAQ in the germline V gene. The CDR3 is CASSLARVNLAFF. As DNA, the CDR3 is TGTGCCAGCAGCTTAGCCCGGGTCAATTTGGCTTTCTTT. The full variable domain, completed using reference TRBV7-8 and TRBJ1-1, is GAGVSQSPRYKVAKRGQDVALRCDPISGHVSLFWYQQALGQGPEFLTYFQNEAQLDKSGLPSDRFFAERPEGSVSTLKIQRTQQEDSAVYLCASSLARVNLAFFGQGTRLTVV.

This chain joins TRBV25-1 and TRBJ1-2; possible D gene TRBD1, 6 bases. V gave up 3 bases and J gave up 4 bases, with 12 bases separating them. The CDR3 runs 14 residues. The germline V gene encodes CDR1 MGHDK and CDR2 SYGVNS. CDR3 sequence (DNA): TGTGCCAGCAGTGAGGGGCAGGGGACCTATGGCTACACCTTC. Translating it yields CASSEGQGTYGYTF.

The chain joins TRBV5-1 to TRBJ2-1, with 14 bases identical to TRBD2. The length of the CDR3 is 18 residues. With V trimmed by 0 bases and J by 8 bases, 10 bases remained unmatched. Germline V gene sequence: CDR1 SGHRS, CDR2 YFSETQ. DNA of the CDR3: TGCGCCAGCAGCTTGGCGGGGACTAGCGGGAGTGTTGGCCATGAGCAGTTCTTC. This gives the protein CASSLAGTSGSVGHEQFF.

The chain joins TRBV24-1 to TRBJ1-5; D is ambiguous. The CDR3 is 18 residues long. Per the germline V gene, CDR1 is KGHDR and CDR2 is SFDVKD. V gave up 3 bases and J gave up 1 base, with 18 bases separating them. CDR3 sequence: CATSDPPTTARSNQPQHF. Here the CDR3 DNA reads TGTGCCACCAGTGATCCGCCTACAACAGCACGGAGCAATCAGCCCCAGCATTTT.

This clone appeared once. The chain couples TRBV5-1 to TRBJ2-7, with 14 bases matching TRBD2. The germline V gene encodes CDR1 SGHRS and CDR2 YFSETQ. The trim removed 6 bases at V and 4 bases at J, leaving 21 bases unmatched. The CDR3 runs to 20 residues. The CDR3 DNA reads TGCGCCAGCACCTTTGGTGGACTAGCGGGAGGCTTTACCCCCTCGTACGAGCAGTACTTC. Translation gives CASTFGGLAGGFTPSYEQYF.

The rearrangement joins TRBV11-2 to TRBJ2-3, with D tentatively TRBD2 (6 bases). V was clipped by 5 bases and J by 5 bases, with 14 bases between them. From germline, CDR1 is SGHAT and CDR2 FQNNGV. The CDR3 has 14 residues. The CDR3 region is CASSPGRGRDTQYF. In DNA form, the CDR3 reads TGTGCCAGCAGCCCCGGGAGAGGGAGAGATACGCAGTATTTT.

This chain links TRBV19 with TRBJ2-7, with 8 bases aligning to TRBD2. Per germline, CDR1 LNHDA and CDR2 SQIVND (reference sequence). V gave up 5 bases and J gave up 5 bases; unmatched junction bases: 8. This CDR3 comprises 14 residues. The CDR3 loop is CASSWSSGSHEQYF. The CDR3 DNA is TGTGCCAGTAGTTGGTCTAGCGGGTCCCACGAGCAGTACTTC.

The genes are TRBV9 and TRBJ2-7; D uncertain. In germline, CDR1 is SGDLS, CDR2 YYNGEE. With 0 bases removed from V and 3 bases from J, the gap between germline ends came to 7 bases. This CDR3 comprises 13 residues. For the CDR3, the DNA is TGTGCCAGCAGCGTAGGGGCAGGCTACGAGCAGTACTTC. This sequence encodes CASSVGAGYEQYF.

CDR3 residues: CSVGLARPNEQFF. DNA for the CDR3: TGCAGCGTAGGACTGGCGAGACCGAATGAGCAGTTCTTC. The chain combines TRBV29-1 with TRBJ2-1; TRBD2 is a possible D gene (5 bases). CDR1 is SQVTM, CDR2 ANQGSEA, per germline. CDR3 size: 13 residues. V was shortened by 6 bases and J by 7 bases, with 16 bases between the two germline ends.

The V gene is TRBV7-2, the J gene TRBJ1-2; no firm D call. CDR3 size: 14 residues. The germline V and J ends were trimmed by 0 bases and 5 bases, with 10 bases remaining between them. Germline V gene lookup returns CDR1 SGHTA and CDR2 FQGNSA. The CDR3: CASSLALRGYGYTF. The CDR3 DNA follows: TGTGCCAGCAGCTTAGCTCTGCGGGGATATGGCTACACCTTC.

V gene TRBV19 combines with J gene TRBJ2-4; 12 bases fit TRBD1. Germline loops: CDR1 LNHDA, CDR2 SQIVND (reference sequence). V shed 3 bases, J shed 2 bases, and the junction held 8 bases outside the gene matches. The CDR3 is 18 residues long. The CDR3 region has the DNA TGTGCCAGTAGTATCCGGGACAGGGGGCTTGTTACCAAAAACATTCAGTACTTC. Protein sequence: CASSIRDRGLVTKNIQYF.

This clone was observed once. J is TRBJ2-3 and V is TRBV3-1 (or the pseudogene TRBV3-2); 7 bases line up with TRBD2. V shed 4 bases, J shed 0 bases, and the junction held 13 bases outside the gene matches. Germline CDR1 is LGHDT and CDR2 is YNNKEL (reference sequence). The CDR3 sequence is 18 residues long. The CDR3 nucleotides are TGTGCCAGCAGCCCTGGGGTTGGGCCTAGCGGAAGCACAGATACGCAGTATTTT. Encoded protein: CASSPGVGPSGSTDTQYF.

The rearrangement uses TRBV18 and TRBJ1-4; 11 positions match TRBD1. This CDR3 region has 15 residues. Germline loops: CDR1 KGHSH, CDR2 LQKENI. J lost 8 bases, V lost 2 bases, and 4 bases had no gene match. CDR3 region: CASSPLGQGDEKLFF. The CDR3 DNA sequence: TGTGCCAGCTCACCATTGGGACAGGGGGACGAAAAACTGTTTTTT.

The rearrangement uses TRBV20-1 and TRBJ2-1; a possible D gene is TRBD1 (6 bases). V was cut by 3 bases and J by 5 bases, with 14 bases left in between. This CDR3 spans 14 amino acids. Germline CDR1 is DFQATT and CDR2 is SNEGSKA (reference sequence). For the CDR3, the DNA is TGCAGTGCTAGTGGGGGACAAGGAAACAATGAGCAGTTCTTC. This translates into CSASGGQGNNEQFF.

The chain recombines TRBV7-6 with TRBJ2-1; maybe TRBD2 (5 bases). Trimming removed 1 base at V and 10 bases at J, with 11 bases between. The CDR3 consists of 13 residues. The germline V gene encodes CDR1 SGHVS and CDR2 FNYEAQ. As DNA, the CDR3 is TGTGCCAGCAGCTTAGATCCAGAGCGGGAGCAGTTCTTC. Protein product: CASSLDPEREQFF.